This T cell receptor (beta chain) was recovered during a study of sequential checkpoint blockade in melanoma. Study at large: After both sequences, patients received maintenance nivolumab.

Treatment denoted: randomized to nivolumab then ipilimumab (arm A) or the reverse (arm B). Sorted cells were live CD3+CD8+, lacking CD19 and CD56, from PBMCs. Assay: immunoSEQ multiplex PCR; the TCRdb copy retains only in-frame clones and omits some. This sample has about 19,000 clones; around 83% occur once, and the top ten carry 35% to 40%. Sequencing used CD8+ T cells sorted from blood (inferred from file names), obtained from a patient given nivolumab and ipilimumab in sequence. The TCR originated in a human donor with melanoma.

In DNA, the CDR3 is TGTGCCAGCAGCTTGGGTGGAGACAGGTACGAGCAGTACTTC. It is translated as CASSLGGDRYEQYF. V gene TRBV7-9 combines with J gene TRBJ2-7, with D maybe TRBD1 (6 bases). The CDR3 runs to 14 residues. The germline V and J ends were trimmed by 3 bases and 4 bases, with 13 bases remaining between them. Germline-derived CDR1 and CDR2 are SEHNR and FQNEAQ (reference sequence).